This T cell receptor beta chain was sequenced in a study of blood T cell repertoires in COVID-19. Study at large: Samples taken during acute and convalescent COVID-19 were collected in the United States, Italy and Spain. T cells, B-cell-depleted T cells, or PBMCs provided the cDNA or gDNA that served as material.

In the original workflow: How many nucleated cells were present was estimated from reference gene primer amplification. TCRdb keeps only in-frame clones here, not all; method: immunoSEQ multiplex PCR. V, J and clone size derive from that table, while D and trimming were established from the DNA sequence. The table has more than 90,000 clones, around 85% seen once. Only one count was recorded for this clone. Germline V gene data show CDR1 as DFQATT and CDR2 as SNEGSKA (reference sequence). The junction had 4 bases not matched to a gene; V was cut back by 3 bases and J by 0 bases. CDR3 size: 16 residues.

The chain carries TRBV20-1 and TRBJ2-2; 10 nucleotides line up with TRBD2. Material: peripheral blood. The receptor's source is a man aged 70 or older who had recovered from COVID-19. The CDR3 spells CSASSSGRANTGELFF. The CDR3 DNA reads TGCAGTGCTAGTTCTAGCGGGAGAGCGAACACCGGGGAGCTGTTTTTT.